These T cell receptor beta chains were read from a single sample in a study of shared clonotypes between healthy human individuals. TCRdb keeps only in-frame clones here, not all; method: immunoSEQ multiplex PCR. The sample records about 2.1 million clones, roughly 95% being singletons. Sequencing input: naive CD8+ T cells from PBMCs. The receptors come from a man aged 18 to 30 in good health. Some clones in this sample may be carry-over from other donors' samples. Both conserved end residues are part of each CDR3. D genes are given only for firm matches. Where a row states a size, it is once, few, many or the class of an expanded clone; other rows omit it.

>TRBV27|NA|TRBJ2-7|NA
TGTGCCAGCAGTACAACAGTAACCTACGAGCAGTACTTC
CASSTTVTYEQYF
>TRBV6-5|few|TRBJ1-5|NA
TGTGCCAGCAGCCCCAGAGTCAATCAGCCCCAGCATTTT
CASSPRVNQPQHF
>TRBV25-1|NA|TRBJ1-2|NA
TGTGCCAGCAGTGAGGGCCCCAGTGGTCCTGGCTACACCTTC
CASSEGPSGPGYTF
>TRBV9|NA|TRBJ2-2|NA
TGTGCCAGCAGCCCCGCACGGTCCACCGGGGAGCTGTTTTTT
CASSPARSTGELFF
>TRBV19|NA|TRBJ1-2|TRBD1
TGTGCCAGTAGTCTAGACAGGGTTGGCTACACCTTC
CASSLDRVGYTF
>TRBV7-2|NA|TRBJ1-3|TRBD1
TGTGCCAGCAGCAAAACAGGGGCTGGAAACACCATATATTTT
CASSKTGAGNTIYF
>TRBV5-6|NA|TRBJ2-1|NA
TGTGCCAGCAGCTCACGATACCCGGGATCGCCTTCCTACAATGAGCAGTTCTTC
CASSSRYPGSPSYNEQFF
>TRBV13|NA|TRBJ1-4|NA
TGTGCCAGCAGCTCCCATGGGTATGAAAAACTGTTTTTT
CASSSHGYEKLFF
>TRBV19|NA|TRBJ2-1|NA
TGTGCCAGTAGTATGTCAGGGCACCCCTACAATGAGCAGTTCTTC
CASSMSGHPYNEQFF
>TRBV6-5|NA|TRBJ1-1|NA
TGTGCCAGCAGTTACCCGAGATTGGGAATCCCTGAAGCTTTCTTT
CASSYPRLGIPEAFF
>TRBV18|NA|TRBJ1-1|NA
TGTGCCAGCTCCCCCGTCCCGGGGAACACTGAAGCTTTCTTT
CASSPVPGNTEAFF
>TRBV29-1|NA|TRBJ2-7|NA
TGCAGCTTCCGTCCCTACGAGCAGTACTTC
CSFRPYEQYF
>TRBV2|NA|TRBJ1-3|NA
TGTGCCAGCAGTGAACGATCCCAGGGGTGGAGTACTGGAAACACCATATATTTT
CASSERSQGWSTGNTIYF
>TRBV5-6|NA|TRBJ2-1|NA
TGTGCCAGCAGCTTAGTACAGGTTTCCTACAATGAGCAGTTCTTC
CASSLVQVSYNEQFF
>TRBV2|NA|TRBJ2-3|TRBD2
TGTGCCAGCAGTGGCAGCGGGAGTTCAGAAGATACGCAGTATTTT
CASSGSGSSEDTQYF
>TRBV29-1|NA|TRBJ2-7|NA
TGCAGCGTTGGCCCTGGACAGTCCTACGAGCAGTACTTC
CSVGPGQSYEQYF
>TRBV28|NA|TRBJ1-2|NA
TGTGCCACCTATCCCCAGGGGCCGGGGGGCTACACCTTC
CATYPQGPGGYTF
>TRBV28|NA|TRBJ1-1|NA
TGTGCCAGCAGCCTTCCTCTAAGGGAAGAAGAGAACACTGAAGCTTTCTTT
CASSLPLREEENTEAFF
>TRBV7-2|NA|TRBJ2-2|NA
TGTGCCAGCAGCTTAGCCCCTCGAGCGGGCACCGGGGAGCTGTTTTTT
CASSLAPRAGTGELFF
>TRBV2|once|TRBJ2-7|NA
TGTGCCAGCAGTGAATCGGCAGGGCTCTACGAGCAGTACTTC
CASSESAGLYEQYF
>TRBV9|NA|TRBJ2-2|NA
TGTGCCAGCAGCGTAGTTGGAGGGCTGAACACCGGGGAGCTGTTTTTT
CASSVVGGLNTGELFF
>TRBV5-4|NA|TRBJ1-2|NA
TGTGCCAGCAGCTTCGTTCTATTGGACTCTAACTATGGCTACACCTTC
CASSFVLLDSNYGYTF
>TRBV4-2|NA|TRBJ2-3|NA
TGTGCCAGCAGCCAAGGAGGGGCAACAGATACGCAGTATTTT
CASSQGGATDTQYF
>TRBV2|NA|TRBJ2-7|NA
TGTGCCAGCAGGCCCAGGACAGCCTACGAGCAGTACTTC
CASRPRTAYEQYF
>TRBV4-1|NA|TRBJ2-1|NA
TGCGCCAGCAGCCAAGGTAACAGGGTGTTCAAAAATGAGCAGTTCTTC
CASSQGNRVFKNEQFF
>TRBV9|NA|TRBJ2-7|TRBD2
TGTGCCAGCAGCGTAGCGGGGGGAACCTACGAGCAGTACTTC
CASSVAGGTYEQYF
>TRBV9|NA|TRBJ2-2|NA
TGTGCCAGCAGCCATTACGGAGGGAACACCGGGGAGCTGTTTTTT
CASSHYGGNTGELFF
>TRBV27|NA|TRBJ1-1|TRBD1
TGTGCCAGCAGGAAACAGGGGGCCCGTGAAGCTTTCTTT
CASRKQGAREAFF